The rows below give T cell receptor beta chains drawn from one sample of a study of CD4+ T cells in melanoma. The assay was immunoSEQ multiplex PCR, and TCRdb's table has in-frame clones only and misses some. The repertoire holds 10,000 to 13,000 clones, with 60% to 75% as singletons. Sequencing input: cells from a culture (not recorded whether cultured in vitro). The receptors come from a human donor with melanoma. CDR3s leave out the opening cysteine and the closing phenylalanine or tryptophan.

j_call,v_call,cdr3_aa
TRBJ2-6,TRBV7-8,ATKKGQGSSGANVLT
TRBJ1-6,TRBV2,ASKQTGDYSPLH
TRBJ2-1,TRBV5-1,ASSLGNEQF
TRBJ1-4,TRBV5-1,ASMSGGEKANEKLF
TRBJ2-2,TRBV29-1,SVGKTGDTGELF
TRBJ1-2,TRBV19,ATHREGGNYGYT
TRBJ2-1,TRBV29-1,SVLGETWGGNEQF
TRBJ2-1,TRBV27,ASSPRTSSYNEQF
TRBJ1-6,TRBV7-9,ASSQGQGFYNSPLH
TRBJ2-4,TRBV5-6,ASSRRPEIAKNIQY
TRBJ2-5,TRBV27,ASSSQRFRETQY
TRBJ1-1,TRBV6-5,AISESVNTEAF
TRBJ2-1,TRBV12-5,ASGFRGRNEQF
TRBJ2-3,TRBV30,AWSAGGGTDTQY
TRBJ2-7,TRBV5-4,ASSSGGPLALYEQY
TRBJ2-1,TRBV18,ASSGQTGGNEQF
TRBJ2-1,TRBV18,ASSPPLAGEQF
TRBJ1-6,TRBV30,AWGDRSYSPLH
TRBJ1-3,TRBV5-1,ASSTQGAGNTIY
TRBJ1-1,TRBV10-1,ASSRQGSGTEAF
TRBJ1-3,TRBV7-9,ASSLALTSGNTIY
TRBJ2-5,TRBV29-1,SVEAGQGLTRTQETQY
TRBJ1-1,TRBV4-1,ASGYRGGRTEAF
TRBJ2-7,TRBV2,ASRSYEQY
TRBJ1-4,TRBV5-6,ASSRYGAASATNEKLF
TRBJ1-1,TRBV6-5,ASSYMGGLAEAF
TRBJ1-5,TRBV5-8,ASTQTGVPSTPQH
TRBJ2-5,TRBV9,ASSADGRAGKETQY
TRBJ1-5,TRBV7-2,ASSWDSSYSNQPQH
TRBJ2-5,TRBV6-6,ASSRAGTAGETQY
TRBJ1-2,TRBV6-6,ASSFRGQYGYT
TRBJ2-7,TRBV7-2,ASSVGQAYEQY
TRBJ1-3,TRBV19,ASSPSVGPSGNTIY
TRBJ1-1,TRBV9,ASSVGVGYTEAF
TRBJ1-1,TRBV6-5,ASSFISWGDTEAF
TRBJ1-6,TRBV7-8,ASSSFGPYSPLH
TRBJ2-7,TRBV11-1,ASSLAPGGPYEQY
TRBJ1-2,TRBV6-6,ASSTQGESYGYT
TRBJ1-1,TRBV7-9,ASSFRQGGTEAF
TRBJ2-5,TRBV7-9,ASSVAGGTQETQY
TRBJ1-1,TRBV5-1,ASSLLTPGSTEAF
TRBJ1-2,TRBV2,ASSVVQDPNYGYT
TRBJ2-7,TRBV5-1,ASKPDRGASEQY
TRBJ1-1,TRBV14,ASSQDFGGVRTEAF
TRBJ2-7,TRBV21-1,ASSKYATDSDNYEQY
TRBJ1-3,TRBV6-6,ASSYEAGGNTIY
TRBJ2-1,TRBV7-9,ASSYLAGGTNNEQF
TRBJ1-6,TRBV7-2,ASSSIRVNSYNSPLH
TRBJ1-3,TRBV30,ALGASGNTIY
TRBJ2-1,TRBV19,ASGLAGSRTGQF
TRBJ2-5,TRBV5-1,ASSWTSGGPGTQY
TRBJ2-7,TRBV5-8,ASSLVLGYEQY